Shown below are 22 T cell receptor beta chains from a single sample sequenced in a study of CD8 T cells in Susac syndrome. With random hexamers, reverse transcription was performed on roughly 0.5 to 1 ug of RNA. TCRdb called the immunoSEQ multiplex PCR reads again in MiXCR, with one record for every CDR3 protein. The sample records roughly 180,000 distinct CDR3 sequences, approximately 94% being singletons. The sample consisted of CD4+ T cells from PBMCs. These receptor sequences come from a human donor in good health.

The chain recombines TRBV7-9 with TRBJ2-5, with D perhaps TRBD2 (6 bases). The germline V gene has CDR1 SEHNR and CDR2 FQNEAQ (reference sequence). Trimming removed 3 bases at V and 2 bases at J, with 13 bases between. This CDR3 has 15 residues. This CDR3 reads CASSLAGPKQETQYF. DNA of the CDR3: TGTGCCAGCAGCTTGGCGGGACCTAAGCAAGAGACCCAGTACTTC.

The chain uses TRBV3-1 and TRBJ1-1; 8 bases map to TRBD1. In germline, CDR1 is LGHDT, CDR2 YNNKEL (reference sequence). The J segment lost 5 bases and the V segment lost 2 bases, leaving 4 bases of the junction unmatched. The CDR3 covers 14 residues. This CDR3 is CASSQPGTGTEAFF. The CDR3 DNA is TGTGCCAGCAGCCAACCAGGGACAGGTACTGAAGCTTTCTTT.

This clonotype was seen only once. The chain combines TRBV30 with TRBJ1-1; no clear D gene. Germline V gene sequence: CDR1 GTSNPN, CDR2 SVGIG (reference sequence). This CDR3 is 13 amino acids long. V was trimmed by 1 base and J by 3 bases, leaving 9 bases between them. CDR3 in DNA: TGTGCCTGGAGTGAAGTAGGGTACACTGAAGCTTTCTTT. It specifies CAWSEVGYTEAFF.

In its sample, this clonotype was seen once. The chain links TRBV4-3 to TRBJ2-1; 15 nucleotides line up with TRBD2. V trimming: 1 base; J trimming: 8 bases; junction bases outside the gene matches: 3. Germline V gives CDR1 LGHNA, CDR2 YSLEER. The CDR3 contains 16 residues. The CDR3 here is CASSQVGLAGGYEQFF. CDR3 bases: TGCGCCAGCAGCCAAGTGGGACTAGCGGGAGGATATGAGCAGTTCTTC.

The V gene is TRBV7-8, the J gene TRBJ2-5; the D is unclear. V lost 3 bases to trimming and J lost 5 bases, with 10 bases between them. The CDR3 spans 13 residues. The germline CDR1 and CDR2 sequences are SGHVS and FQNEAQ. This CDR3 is CASSFLGWETQYF. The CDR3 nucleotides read TGTGCCAGCAGCTTTTTGGGTTGGGAGACCCAGTACTTC.

CDR3 amino acids: CASSWAATDTQYF. The CDR3 coding sequence is TGTGCCAGCAGTTGGGCTGCCACAGATACGCAGTATTTT. The chain carries TRBV28 and TRBJ2-3; no reliable D call. The CDR3 is 13 residues long. V shed 4 bases and J shed 2 bases, with 7 bases lying between them. CDR1 and CDR2 (germline): MDHEN, SYDVKM. Full variable domain (missing parts from reference TRBV28 and TRBJ2-3): DVKVTQSSRYLVKRTGEKVFLECVQDMDHENMFWYRQDPGLGLRLIYFSYDVKMKEKGDIPEGYSVSREKKERFSLILESASTNQTSMYLCASSWAATDTQYFGPGTRLTVL.

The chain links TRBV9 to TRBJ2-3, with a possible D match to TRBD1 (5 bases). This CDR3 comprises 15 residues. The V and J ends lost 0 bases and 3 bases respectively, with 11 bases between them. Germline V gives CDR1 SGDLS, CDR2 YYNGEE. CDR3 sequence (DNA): TGTGCCAGCAGCGTAGGACGGACATTAACAGATACGCAGTATTTT. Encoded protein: CASSVGRTLTDTQYF. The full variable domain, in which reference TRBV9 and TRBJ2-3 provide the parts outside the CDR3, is DSGVTQTPKHLITATGQRVTLRCSPRSGDLSVYWYQQSLDQGLQFLIQYYNGEERAKGNILERFSAQQFPDLHSELNLSSLELGDSALYFCASSVGRTLTDTQYFGPGTRLTVL.

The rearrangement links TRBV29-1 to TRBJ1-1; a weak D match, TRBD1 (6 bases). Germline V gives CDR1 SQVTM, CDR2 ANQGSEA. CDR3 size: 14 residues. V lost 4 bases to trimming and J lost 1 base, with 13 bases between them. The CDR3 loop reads CSVVGGSRNTEAFF. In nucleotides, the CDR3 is TGCAGCGTTGTGGGGGGCTCCAGGAACACTGAAGCTTTCTTT.

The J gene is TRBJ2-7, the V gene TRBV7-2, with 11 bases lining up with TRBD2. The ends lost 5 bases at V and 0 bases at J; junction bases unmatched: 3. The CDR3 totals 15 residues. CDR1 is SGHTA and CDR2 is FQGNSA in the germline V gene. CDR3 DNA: TGTGCCAGCAGCCAAACTAGCGGGAGCTCCTACGAGCAGTACTTC. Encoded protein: CASSQTSGSSYEQYF.

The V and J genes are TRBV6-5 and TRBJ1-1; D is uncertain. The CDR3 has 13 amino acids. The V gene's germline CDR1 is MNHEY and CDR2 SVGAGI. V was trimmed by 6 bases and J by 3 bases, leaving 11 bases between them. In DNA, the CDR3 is TGTGCCAGCAGCGCGAGTGTTTACACTGAAGCTTTCTTT. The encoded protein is CASSASVYTEAFF.

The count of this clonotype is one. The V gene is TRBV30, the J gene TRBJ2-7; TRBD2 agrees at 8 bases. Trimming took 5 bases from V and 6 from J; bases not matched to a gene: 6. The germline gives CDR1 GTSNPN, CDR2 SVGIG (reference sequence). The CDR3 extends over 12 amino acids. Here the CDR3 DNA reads TGTGCCTGGGGTAGCGGGATCGGCGAGCAGTACTTC. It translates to CAWGSGIGEQYF.

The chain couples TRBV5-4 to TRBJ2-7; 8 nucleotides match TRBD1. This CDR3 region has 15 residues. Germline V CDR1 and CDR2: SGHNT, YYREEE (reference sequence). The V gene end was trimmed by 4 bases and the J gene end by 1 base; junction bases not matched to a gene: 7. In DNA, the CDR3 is TGTGCCAGCAGCGTTGACAGGGGATTATCCTACGAGCAGTACTTC. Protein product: CASSVDRGLSYEQYF.

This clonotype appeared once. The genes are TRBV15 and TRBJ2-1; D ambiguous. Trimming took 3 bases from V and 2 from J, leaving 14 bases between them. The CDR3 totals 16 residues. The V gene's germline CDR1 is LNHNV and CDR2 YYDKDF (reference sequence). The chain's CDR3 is CATSRTPRPPYNEQFF. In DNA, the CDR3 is TGTGCCACCAGCAGGACCCCCCGGCCCCCCTACAATGAGCAGTTCTTC.

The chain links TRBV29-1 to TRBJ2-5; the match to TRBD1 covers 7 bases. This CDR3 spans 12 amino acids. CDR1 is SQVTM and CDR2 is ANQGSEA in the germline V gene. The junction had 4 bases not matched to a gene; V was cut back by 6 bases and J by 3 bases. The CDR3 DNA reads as TGCAGCGTAATTACAGGGGAAGAGACCCAGTACTTC. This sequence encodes CSVITGEETQYF.

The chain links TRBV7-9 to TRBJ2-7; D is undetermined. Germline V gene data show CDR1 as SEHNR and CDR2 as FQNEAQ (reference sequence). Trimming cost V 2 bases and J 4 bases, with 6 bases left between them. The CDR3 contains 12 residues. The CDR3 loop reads CASSLHSYEQYF. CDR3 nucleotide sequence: TGTGCCAGCAGCTTACATAGTTACGAGCAGTACTTC.

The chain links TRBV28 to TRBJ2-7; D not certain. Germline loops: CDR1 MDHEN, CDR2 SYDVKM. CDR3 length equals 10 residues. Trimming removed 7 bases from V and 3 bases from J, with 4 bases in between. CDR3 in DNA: TGTGCCAGCAAAAGCTACGAGCAGTACTTC. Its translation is CASKSYEQYF. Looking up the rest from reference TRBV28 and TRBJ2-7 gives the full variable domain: DVKVTQSSRYLVKRTGEKVFLECVQDMDHENMFWYRQDPGLGLRLIYFSYDVKMKEKGDIPEGYSVSREKKERFSLILESASTNQTSMYLCASKSYEQYFGPGTRLTVT.

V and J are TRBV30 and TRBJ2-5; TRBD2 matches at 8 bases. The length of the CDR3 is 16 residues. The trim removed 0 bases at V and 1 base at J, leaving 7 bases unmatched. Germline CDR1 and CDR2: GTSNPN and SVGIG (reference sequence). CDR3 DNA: TGTGCCTGGAGTGTTGGGGCTAGCGGGTTCCAAGAGACCCAGTACTTC. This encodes CAWSVGASGFQETQYF.

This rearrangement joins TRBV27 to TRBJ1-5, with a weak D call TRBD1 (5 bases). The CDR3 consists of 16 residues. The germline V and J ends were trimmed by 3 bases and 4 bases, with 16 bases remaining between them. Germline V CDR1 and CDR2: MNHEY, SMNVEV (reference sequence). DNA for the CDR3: TGTGCCAGCAGTTTTGGAGCGGGCAGGGAGAATCAGCCCCAGCATTTT. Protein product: CASSFGAGRENQPQHF.

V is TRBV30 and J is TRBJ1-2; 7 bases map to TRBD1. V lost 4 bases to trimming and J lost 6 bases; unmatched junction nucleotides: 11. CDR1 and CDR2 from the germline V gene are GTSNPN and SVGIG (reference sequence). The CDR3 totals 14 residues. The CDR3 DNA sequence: TGTGCCTGGATAGGTCCAAACAGGGGCCATGGCTACACCTTC. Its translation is CAWIGPNRGHGYTF.

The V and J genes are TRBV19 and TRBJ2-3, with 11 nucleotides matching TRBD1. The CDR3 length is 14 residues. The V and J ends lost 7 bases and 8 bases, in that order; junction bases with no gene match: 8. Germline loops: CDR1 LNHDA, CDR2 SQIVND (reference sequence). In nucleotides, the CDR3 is TGTGCCAGTACCCCCGGGACAGGGGGGAGTACGCAGTATTTT. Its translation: CASTPGTGGSTQYF.

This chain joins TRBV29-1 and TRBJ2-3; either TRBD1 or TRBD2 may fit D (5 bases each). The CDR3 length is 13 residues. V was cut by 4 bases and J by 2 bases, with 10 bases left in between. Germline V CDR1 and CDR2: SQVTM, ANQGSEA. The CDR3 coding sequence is TGCAGCGTTGCCCGGGGACCCACAGATACGCAGTATTTT. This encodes CSVARGPTDTQYF.

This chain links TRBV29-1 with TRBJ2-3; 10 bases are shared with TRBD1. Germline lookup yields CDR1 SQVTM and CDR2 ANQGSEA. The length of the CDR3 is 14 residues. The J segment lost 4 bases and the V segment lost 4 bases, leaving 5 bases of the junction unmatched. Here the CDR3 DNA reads TGCAGCGTTGGGGGACAGGGGTATCCAGATACGCAGTATTTT. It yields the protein CSVGGQGYPDTQYF.